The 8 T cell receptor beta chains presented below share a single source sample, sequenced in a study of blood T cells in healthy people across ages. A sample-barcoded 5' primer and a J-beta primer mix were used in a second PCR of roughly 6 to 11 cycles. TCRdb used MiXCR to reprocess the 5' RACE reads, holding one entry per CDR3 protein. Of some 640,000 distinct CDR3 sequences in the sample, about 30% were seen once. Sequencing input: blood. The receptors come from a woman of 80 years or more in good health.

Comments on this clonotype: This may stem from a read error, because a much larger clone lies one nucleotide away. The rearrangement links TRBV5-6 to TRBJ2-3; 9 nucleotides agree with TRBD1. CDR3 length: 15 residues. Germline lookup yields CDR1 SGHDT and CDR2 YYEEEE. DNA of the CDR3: TGTGCCAGCAGCTGGCCGGGACAGGGCACAGATACGCAGTGTTTT. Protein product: CASSWPGQGTDTQCF.

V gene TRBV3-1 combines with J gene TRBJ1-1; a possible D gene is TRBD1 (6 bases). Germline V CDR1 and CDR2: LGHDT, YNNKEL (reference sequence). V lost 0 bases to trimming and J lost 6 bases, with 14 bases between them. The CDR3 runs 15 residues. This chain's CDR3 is CASSQENRVYSEAFF. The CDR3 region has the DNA TGTGCCAGCAGCCAAGAGAACAGGGTCTACTCTGAAGCTTTCTTT.

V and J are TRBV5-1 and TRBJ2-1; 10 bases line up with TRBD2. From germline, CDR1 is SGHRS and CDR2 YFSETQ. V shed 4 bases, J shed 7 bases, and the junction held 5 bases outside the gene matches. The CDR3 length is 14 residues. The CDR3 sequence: CASSMSGGANEQFF. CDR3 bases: TGCGCCAGCAGCATGAGCGGGGGGGCAAATGAGCAGTTCTTC.

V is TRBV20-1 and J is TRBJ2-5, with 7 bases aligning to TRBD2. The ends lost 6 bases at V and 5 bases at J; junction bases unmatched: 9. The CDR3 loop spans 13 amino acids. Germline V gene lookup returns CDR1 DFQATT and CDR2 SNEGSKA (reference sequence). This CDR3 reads CSATTGTTETQYF. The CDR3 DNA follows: TGCAGTGCCACTACCGGGACTACTGAGACCCAGTACTTC.

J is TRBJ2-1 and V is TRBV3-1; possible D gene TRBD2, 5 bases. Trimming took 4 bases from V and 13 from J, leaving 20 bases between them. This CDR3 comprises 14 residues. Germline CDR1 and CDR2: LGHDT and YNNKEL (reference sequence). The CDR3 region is CASSPVGRAETQFF. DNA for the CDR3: TGTGCCAGCAGCCCGGTCGGGCGGGCGGAGACCCAGTTCTTC.

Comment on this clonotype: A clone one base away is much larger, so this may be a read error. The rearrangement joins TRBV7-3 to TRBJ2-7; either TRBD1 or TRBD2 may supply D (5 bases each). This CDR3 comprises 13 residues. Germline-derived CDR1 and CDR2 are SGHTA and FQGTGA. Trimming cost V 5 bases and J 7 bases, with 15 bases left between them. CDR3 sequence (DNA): TGTGCCAGCAGCCTCGGGACCTTCAATGAGCAGTACTTC. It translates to CASSLGTFNEQYF.

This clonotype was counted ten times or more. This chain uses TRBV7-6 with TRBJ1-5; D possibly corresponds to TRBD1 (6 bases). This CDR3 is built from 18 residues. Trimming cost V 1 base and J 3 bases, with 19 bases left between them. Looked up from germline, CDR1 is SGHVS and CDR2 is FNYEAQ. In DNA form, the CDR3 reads TGTGCCAGCAGCTTAGGCTTGGGGGCTGGGACCGACAATCAGCCCCAGCATTTT. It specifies CASSLGLGAGTDNQPQHF.

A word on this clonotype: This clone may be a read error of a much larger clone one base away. The CDR3 protein is CASSSAGAYNEQYF. The CDR3 nucleotides are TGTGCCAGCAGCTCTGCGGGCGCTTACAATGAGCAGTACTTC. This chain connects TRBV11-2 to TRBJ2-7, with a tentative D call TRBD2 (5 bases). The V and J ends lost 4 bases and 7 bases respectively, with 17 bases between them. This CDR3 contains 14 residues. Germline V gives CDR1 SGHAT, CDR2 FQNNGV.